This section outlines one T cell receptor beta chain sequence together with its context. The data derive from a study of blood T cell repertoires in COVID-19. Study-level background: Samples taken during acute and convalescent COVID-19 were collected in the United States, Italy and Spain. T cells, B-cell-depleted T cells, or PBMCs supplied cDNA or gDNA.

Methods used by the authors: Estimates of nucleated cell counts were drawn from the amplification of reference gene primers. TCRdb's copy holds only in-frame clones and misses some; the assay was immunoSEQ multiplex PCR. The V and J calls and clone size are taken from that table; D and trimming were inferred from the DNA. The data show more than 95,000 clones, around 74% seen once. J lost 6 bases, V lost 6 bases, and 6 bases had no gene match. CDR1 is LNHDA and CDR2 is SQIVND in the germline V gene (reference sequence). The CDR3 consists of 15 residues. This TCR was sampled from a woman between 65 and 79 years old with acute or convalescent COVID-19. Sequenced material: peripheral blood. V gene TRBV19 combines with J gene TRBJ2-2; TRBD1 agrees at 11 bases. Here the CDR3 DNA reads TGTGCCAGTAGGAGGACAGGGGGCGCATCCGGGGAGCTGTTTTTT. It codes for CASRRTGGASGELFF.